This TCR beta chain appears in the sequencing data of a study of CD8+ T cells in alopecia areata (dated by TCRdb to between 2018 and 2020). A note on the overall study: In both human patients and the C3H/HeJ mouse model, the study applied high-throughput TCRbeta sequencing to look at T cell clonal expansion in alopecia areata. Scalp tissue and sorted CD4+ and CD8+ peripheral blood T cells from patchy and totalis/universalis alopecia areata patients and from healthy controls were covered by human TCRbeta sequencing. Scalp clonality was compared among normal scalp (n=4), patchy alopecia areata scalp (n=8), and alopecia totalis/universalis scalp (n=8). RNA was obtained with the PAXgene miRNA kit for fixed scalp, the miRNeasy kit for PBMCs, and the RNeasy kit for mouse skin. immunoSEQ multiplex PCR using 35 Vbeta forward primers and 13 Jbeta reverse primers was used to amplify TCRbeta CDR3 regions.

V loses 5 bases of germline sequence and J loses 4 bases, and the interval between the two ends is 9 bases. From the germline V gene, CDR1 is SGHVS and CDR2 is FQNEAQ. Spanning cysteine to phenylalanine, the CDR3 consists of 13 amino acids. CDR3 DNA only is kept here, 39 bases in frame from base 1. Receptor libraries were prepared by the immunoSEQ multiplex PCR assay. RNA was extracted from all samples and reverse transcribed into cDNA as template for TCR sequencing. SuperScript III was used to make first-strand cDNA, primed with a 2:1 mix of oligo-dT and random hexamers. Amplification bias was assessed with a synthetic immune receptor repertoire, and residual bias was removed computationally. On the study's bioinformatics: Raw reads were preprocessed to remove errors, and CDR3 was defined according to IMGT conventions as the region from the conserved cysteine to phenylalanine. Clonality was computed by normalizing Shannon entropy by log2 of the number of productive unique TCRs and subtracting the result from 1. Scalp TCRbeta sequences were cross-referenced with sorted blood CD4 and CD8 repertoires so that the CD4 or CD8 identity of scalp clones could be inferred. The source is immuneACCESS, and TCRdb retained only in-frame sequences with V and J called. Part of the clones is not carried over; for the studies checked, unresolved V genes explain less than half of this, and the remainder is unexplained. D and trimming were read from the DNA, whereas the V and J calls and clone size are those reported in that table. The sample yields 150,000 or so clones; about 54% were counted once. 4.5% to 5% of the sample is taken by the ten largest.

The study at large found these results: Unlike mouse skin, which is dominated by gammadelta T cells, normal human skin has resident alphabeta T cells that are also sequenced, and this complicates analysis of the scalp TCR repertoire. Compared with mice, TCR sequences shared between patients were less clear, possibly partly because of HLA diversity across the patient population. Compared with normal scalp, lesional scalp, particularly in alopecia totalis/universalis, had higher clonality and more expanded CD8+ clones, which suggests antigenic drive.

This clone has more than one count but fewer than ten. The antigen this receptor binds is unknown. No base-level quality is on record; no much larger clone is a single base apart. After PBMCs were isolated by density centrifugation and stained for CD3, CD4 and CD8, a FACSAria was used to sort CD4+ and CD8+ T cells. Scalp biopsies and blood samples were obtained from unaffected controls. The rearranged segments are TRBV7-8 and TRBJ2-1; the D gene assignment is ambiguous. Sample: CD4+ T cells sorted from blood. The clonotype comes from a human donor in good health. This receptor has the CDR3 CASSRWPYNEQFF. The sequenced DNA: TGTGCCAGCAGCCGGTGGCCTTACAATGAGCAGTTCTTC.